This T cell receptor beta chain was sequenced during a study of blood T cell repertoires in COVID-19. In the original analysis: Estimation of nucleated cell counts relied on the amplification of reference gene primers. Sequencing used immunoSEQ multiplex PCR; TCRdb keeps in-frame clones, though not all of them. V and J calls and clone size are copied from that table; D and trimming were computed from the DNA. The table has about 190,000 clones, about 88% seen once. The CDR3 totals 13 residues. Looked up from germline, CDR1 is SGHTA and CDR2 is FQGNSA. Trimming pared 4 bases from V and 2 bases from J, leaving 9 bases between.

Input material: peripheral blood. This TCR was sampled from a man aged 30 to 39 with active or convalescent COVID-19. The chain joins TRBV7-2 to TRBJ2-7, with D tentatively TRBD2 (5 bases). The CDR3 nucleotides are TGTGCCAGCAGCTCACTCGGGACCTACGAGCAGTACTTC. Translating it yields CASSSLGTYEQYF.